This entry concerns a single T cell receptor (beta chain). This record belongs to a study of prognosis after radiotherapy for stage I lung cancer. Per germline, CDR1 SEHNR and CDR2 FQNEAQ (reference sequence). The CDR3 has 14 amino acids. The J segment lost 8 bases and the V segment lost 5 bases, leaving 12 bases of the junction unmatched. From genomic DNA, two-round multiplex PCR was used to amplify TCR beta CDR3. Primers specific to each TRBV and TRBJ gene were used in first-round PCR. One entry per CDR3 protein results from TCRdb running MiXCR on the multiplex PCR reads. The sample has 20,000 to 25,000 distinct CDR3 sequences; more than 35% are singletons.

The material sequenced was PBMCs, taken before or after stereotactic body radiation therapy (not recorded which). The origin of this receptor is a donor aged 50 or older with non-small cell lung cancer. The V and J genes are TRBV7-9 and TRBJ2-7; 7 bases are shared with TRBD2. DNA of the CDR3: TGTGCCAGCAGCCTGCGGGGGTCCCCTTCGCAGCAGTACTTC. This sequence encodes CASSLRGSPSQQYF.